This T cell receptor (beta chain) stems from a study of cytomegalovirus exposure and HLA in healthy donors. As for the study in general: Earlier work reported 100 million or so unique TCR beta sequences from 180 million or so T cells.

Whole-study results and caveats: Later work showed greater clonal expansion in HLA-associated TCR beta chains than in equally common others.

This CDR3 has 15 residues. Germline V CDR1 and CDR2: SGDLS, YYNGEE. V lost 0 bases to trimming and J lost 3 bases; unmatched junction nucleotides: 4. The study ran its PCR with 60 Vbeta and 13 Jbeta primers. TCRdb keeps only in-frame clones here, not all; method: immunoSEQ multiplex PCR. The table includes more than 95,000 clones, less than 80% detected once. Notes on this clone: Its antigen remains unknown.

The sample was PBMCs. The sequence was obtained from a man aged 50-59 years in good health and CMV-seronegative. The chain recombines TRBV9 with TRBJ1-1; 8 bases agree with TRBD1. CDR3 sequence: CASSVGEDRDTEAFF. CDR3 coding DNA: TGTGCCAGCAGCGTAGGAGAGGACAGGGACACTGAAGCTTTCTTT.